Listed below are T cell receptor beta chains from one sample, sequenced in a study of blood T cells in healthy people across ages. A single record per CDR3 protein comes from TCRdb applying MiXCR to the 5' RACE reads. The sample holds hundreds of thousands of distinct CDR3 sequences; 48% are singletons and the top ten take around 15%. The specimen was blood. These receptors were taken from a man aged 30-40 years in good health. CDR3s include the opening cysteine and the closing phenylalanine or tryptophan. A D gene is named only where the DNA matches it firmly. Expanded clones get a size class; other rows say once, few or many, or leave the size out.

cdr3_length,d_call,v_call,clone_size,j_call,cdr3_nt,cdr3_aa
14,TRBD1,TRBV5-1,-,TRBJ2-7,TGCGCCAGCAGCACCCGACAGGGGGCGGACGAGCAGTACTTC,CASSTRQGADEQYF
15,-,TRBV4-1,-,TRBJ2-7,TGCGCCAGCAGCCAAGCCAGGACAGCCACCTACGAGCAGTACTTC,CASSQARTATYEQYF
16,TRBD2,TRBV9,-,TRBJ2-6,TGTGCCAGCAGCCCCCAGGGAGGGGCTGAAACCAACGTCCTGACTTTC,CASSPQGGAETNVLTF
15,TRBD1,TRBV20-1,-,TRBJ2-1,TGCAGTGCTAGGGAACAGGGGAAGCATTTCGATGAGCAGTTCTTC,CSAREQGKHFDEQFF
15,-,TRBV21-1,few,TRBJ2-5,TGTGCCAGCAGCAATACTAGCGGGGGAGAAGAGACCCAGTACTTC,CASSNTSGGEETQYF
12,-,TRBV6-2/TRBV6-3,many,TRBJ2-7,TGTGCCAGCAGTTACGCGGGGAGCGAGCAGTACTTC,CASSYAGSEQYF
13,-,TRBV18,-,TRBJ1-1,TGTGCCAGCTCACCGGGTCGACGTTCTGAAGCTTTCTTT,CASSPGRRSEAFF
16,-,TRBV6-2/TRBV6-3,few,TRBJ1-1,TGTGCCAGCAGTTACGCTTCTGGGATTGGGGACACTGAAGCTTTCTTT,CASSYASGIGDTEAFF
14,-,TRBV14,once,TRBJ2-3,TGTGCCAGCAGCCAAGTAGGACTCACAGATACGCAGTATTTT,CASSQVGLTDTQYF
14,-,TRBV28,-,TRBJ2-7,TGTGCCAGCAGTCTTGACAGGCGGCTGTACGAGCAGTACTTC,CASSLDRRLYEQYF